These 21 T cell receptor beta chains share one sample of origin, sequenced in a study of T cells in Graves' hyperthyroidism and ophthalmopathy. Amplification of TCR beta CDR3 regions was performed using RNA transcripts as template. HTBI primers were employed in a first-round RT-PCR of the TCR CDR3. TCRdb re-called the multiplex PCR reads with MiXCR, one entry per CDR3 protein. Of around 200,000 distinct CDR3 sequences listed, about a sixth are singletons. The specimen was blood. The receptors were sampled from a woman in her 50s with Graves' hyperthyroidism.

In this sample, this clonotype turned up a few times. The chain recombines TRBV29-1 with TRBJ2-7; 12 bases fit TRBD1. With V trimmed by 7 bases and J by 5 bases, 9 bases remained unmatched. The CDR3 contains 14 residues. Germline V gives CDR1 SQVTM, CDR2 ANQGSEA. The CDR3 nucleotides are TGCAGCGCTGGGGGGGACAGGGGGCTCCACGAGCAGTACTTC. This encodes CSAGGDRGLHEQYF.

The sample holds many counts of this clonotype. This chain connects TRBV20-1 to TRBJ1-5, with a tentative D call TRBD1 (6 bases). Germline CDR1 DFQATT, CDR2 SNEGSKA (reference sequence). This CDR3 region has 15 residues. The V end lost 1 base, the J end lost 1 base, and 11 bases lay between the germline ends. CDR3 bases: TGCAGTGCTAGAGGGACAGTGGCGAGCAATCAGCCCCAGCATTTT. Translation: CSARGTVASNQPQHF.

In this sample, this clonotype turned up many times. The chain recombines TRBV11-2 with TRBJ2-2; D is undetermined. The V end lost 2 bases, the J end lost 7 bases, and 8 bases lay between the germline ends. This CDR3 comprises 13 residues. Germline CDR1 SGHAT, CDR2 FQNNGV. The CDR3 spells CASSLIRVGELFF. The CDR3 DNA reads as TGTGCCAGCAGCTTAATCCGGGTCGGGGAGCTGTTTTTT.

In its sample, this clonotype was seen many times. The J gene is TRBJ2-7, the V gene TRBV2, with 12 positions matching TRBD1. The V segment lost 6 bases and the J segment 7 bases; nucleotides outside the gene matches: 7. The CDR3 runs to 14 residues. From germline, CDR1 is SNHLY and CDR2 FYNNEI. CDR3 in amino acids: CASRLGQGAYEQYF. As DNA, the CDR3 is TGTGCCAGCAGACTGGGACAGGGGGCTTATGAGCAGTACTTC.

Ten or more counts support this clonotype. The genes are TRBV6-1 and TRBJ1-1; D unclear. Germline assignment: CDR1 MNHNS and CDR2 SASEGT. V was clipped by 5 bases and J by 7 bases, with 8 bases between them. There are 11 residues in the CDR3. In DNA, the CDR3 is TGTGCCAGCAGTTATAGGAATGAAGCTTTCTTT. This encodes CASSYRNEAFF.

This clonotype was seen ten or more times. The chain links TRBV5-1 to TRBJ2-7; 7 bases line up with TRBD1. Trimming took 2 bases from V and 5 from J; bases not matched to a gene: 22. CDR1 is SGHRS and CDR2 is YFSETQ in the germline V gene. The CDR3 extends over 19 amino acids. CDR3 in amino acids: CASSLTGNRGQSPTDEQYF. In DNA, the CDR3 is TGCGCCAGCAGCTTAACGGGAAACCGGGGACAGTCCCCCACGGACGAGCAGTACTTC. The full variable domain, in which reference TRBV5-1 and TRBJ2-7 provide the parts outside the CDR3, is KAGVTQTPRYLIKTRGQQVTLSCSPISGHRSVSWYQQTPGQGLQFLFEYFSETQRNKGNFPGRFSGRQFSNSRSEMNVSTLELGDSALYLCASSLTGNRGQSPTDEQYFGPGTRLTVT.

This clonotype was recorded many times. V is TRBV6-1 and J is TRBJ1-3; D may be TRBD1 (6 bases). Per the germline V gene, CDR1 is MNHNS and CDR2 is SASEGT. V lost 9 bases, J lost 0 bases, and 18 bases lay in between. This CDR3 region has 16 residues. CDR3: CASHPDRSPSGNTIYF. The CDR3 DNA reads TGTGCCAGTCACCCCGACAGGTCCCCCTCTGGAAACACCATATATTTT.

This clonotype has at least ten counts. The V and J genes are TRBV20-1 and TRBJ2-1; possible D gene TRBD2, 5 bases. Looked up from germline, CDR1 is DFQATT and CDR2 is SNEGSKA (reference sequence). This CDR3 contains 15 residues. V lost 2 bases and J 0 bases, leaving 11 bases between the germline ends. In DNA, the CDR3 is TGCAGTGCTAGAACGGGGATGAGCTCCTACAATGAGCAGTTCTTC. Translation: CSARTGMSSYNEQFF.

The chain carries TRBV12-3 or TRBV12-4 and TRBJ1-1, with unresolved D. V lost 1 base, J lost 4 bases, and 10 bases lay in between. The CDR3 consists of 14 residues. The CDR3 region is CASSLVEVGTEAFF. The DNA for the CDR3 is TGTGCCAGCAGTTTAGTGGAGGTCGGCACTGAAGCTTTCTTT.

This clonotype has ten or more counts. V is TRBV20-1 and J is TRBJ2-5; D ambiguous. The CDR3 spans 15 residues. Trimming removed 0 bases at V and 1 base at J, with 12 bases between. Germline V CDR1 and CDR2: DFQATT, SNEGSKA (reference sequence). CDR3 nucleotide sequence: TGCAGTGCTAGAGATCTGGGTTCCCCCCAAGAGACCCAGTACTTC. This codes for CSARDLGSPQETQYF.

This clonotype has a count of ten or more. The chain has TRBV14 and TRBJ1-6, with unresolved D. V lost 0 bases to trimming and J lost 7 bases, with 10 bases between them. The germline V gene has CDR1 SGHDN and CDR2 FVKESK. The CDR3 is 15 residues long. CDR3 sequence reads: CASSQDGRPNSPLHF. CDR3 sequence (DNA): TGTGCCAGCAGCCAAGACGGCAGGCCCAATTCACCCCTCCACTTT.

There are many counts of this clonotype. This chain uses TRBV6-5 with TRBJ1-2; D is undetermined. This CDR3 spans 13 amino acids. Trimming took 2 bases from V and 2 from J, leaving 6 bases between them. Germline V gene lookup returns CDR1 MNHEY and CDR2 SVGAGI. The CDR3 here is CASSYAGNYGYTF. DNA for the CDR3: TGTGCCAGCAGTTACGCCGGGAACTATGGCTACACCTTC.

This clonotype was counted ten times or more. The CDR3 region is CASSQETEAFF. The CDR3 nucleotides are TGTGCCAGCAGCCAGGAAACTGAAGCTTTCTTT. This chain joins TRBV6-1 and TRBJ1-1; D call uncertain. Trimming removed 6 bases at V and 5 bases at J, with 7 bases between. The CDR3 extends over 11 amino acids. Germline CDR1 is MNHNS and CDR2 is SASEGT.

Many counts were recorded for this clonotype. The chain recombines TRBV5-1 with TRBJ2-7; 9 nucleotides align to TRBD2. Unmatched junction bases numbered 1, after V lost 0 bases and J lost 0 bases. The length of the CDR3 is 15 residues. CDR1 is SGHRS, CDR2 YFSETQ, per germline. DNA of the CDR3: TGCGCCAGCAGCTTGGGCGGGGGGGGCTCCTACGAGCAGTACTTC. It encodes CASSLGGGGSYEQYF.

The V and J genes are TRBV3-1 and TRBJ1-1; D perhaps matches TRBD1 (5 bases). The CDR3 loop spans 12 amino acids. CDR1 is LGHDT and CDR2 is YNNKEL in the germline V gene (reference sequence). Trimming stripped 2 bases from V and 7 bases from J, with 8 bases between. The CDR3 DNA sequence: TGTGCCAGCAGCCAACCGACAGATGAAGCTTTCTTT. It codes for CASSQPTDEAFF.

This clonotype was seen more than once but under ten times. The chain has TRBV5-1 and TRBJ1-2; D may be TRBD1 (5 bases). The germline V gene has CDR1 SGHRS and CDR2 YFSETQ. V lost 10 bases and J 4 bases, leaving 17 bases between the germline ends. CDR3 size: 13 residues. CDR3 nucleotides: TGCGCCGGCACCCTGGACACGCGCTATGGCTACACCTTC. It translates to CAGTLDTRYGYTF. Drawing the rest from reference TRBV5-1 and TRBJ1-2, the complete variable domain is KAGVTQTPRYLIKTRGQQVTLSCSPISGHRSVSWYQQTPGQGLQFLFEYFSETQRNKGNFPGRFSGRQFSNSRSEMNVSTLELGDSALYLCAGTLDTRYGYTFGSGTRLTVV.

The genes are TRBV20-1 and TRBJ1-6; 11 bases are shared with TRBD1. Germline CDR1 is DFQATT and CDR2 is SNEGSKA (reference sequence). The length of the CDR3 is 17 residues. Trimming removed 0 bases from V and 7 bases from J; junction bases left unmatched: 8. Here the CDR3 DNA reads TGCAGTGCTAGAGATTTCAAGAGGGACAGGGGGAATTCACCCCTCCACTTT. Protein product: CSARDFKRDRGNSPLHF.

The table lists this clonotype with a few counts. The V gene is TRBV18, the J gene TRBJ2-7, with 7 bases that match TRBD1. The CDR3 has 17 amino acids. Trimming removed 0 bases from V and 2 bases from J; junction bases left unmatched: 10. Germline CDR1 KGHSH, CDR2 LQKENI. The CDR3: CASSPPVRDSRTYEQYF. CDR3 in DNA: TGTGCCAGCTCACCACCTGTTCGGGACAGTAGAACCTACGAGCAGTACTTC.

This clonotype was seen at least ten times. The V and J genes are TRBV9 and TRBJ2-7, with 8 bases aligning to TRBD1. The CDR3 covers 14 residues. Germline trimming cut 0 bases from V and 10 bases from J; bases unmatched to any gene: 9. Germline-derived CDR1 and CDR2 are SGDLS and YYNGEE. The CDR3 reads CASSVGGQAVEQYF. In DNA, the CDR3 is TGTGCCAGCAGCGTAGGGGGACAGGCGGTGGAACAGTACTTC.

This chain connects TRBV14 to TRBJ2-5; TRBD2 aligns across 7 bases. The J segment lost 2 bases and the V segment lost 1 base, leaving 7 bases of the junction unmatched. The germline CDR1 and CDR2 sequences are SGHDN and FVKESK. This CDR3 has 16 amino acids. The CDR3 DNA follows: TGTGCCAGCAGCCAAGTCGAAGCGGGGCTACAAGAGACCCAGTACTTC. This sequence encodes CASSQVEAGLQETQYF.

The V and J genes are TRBV19 and TRBJ1-6; D ambiguous. The V end was cut by 1 base, the J end by 9 bases, with 13 bases between. Germline CDR1 and CDR2: LNHDA and SQIVND (reference sequence). The length of the CDR3 is 15 residues. The CDR3 nucleotides read TGTGCCAGTAGTATAGGAACAGTCCGTGTTTCACCCCTCCACTTT. Translated: CASSIGTVRVSPLHF.